The sequence of this T cell receptor beta chain was determined in a study of blood T cells in healthy people across ages (dated by TCRdb to 2014 to 2015). Regarding the study in general: In model experiments, template switching captured about one uniquely barcoded TCR beta cDNA molecule for every two T cells. To track age-related changes in TCR beta repertoire diversity, the study relied on deep sequencing normalized with unique cDNA molecular identifiers. The donors were split into four age groups: young (average around 16 years), middle-aged (about 40), aged (more than 60) and long-lived (under 85). To avoid experimental bias, donors of different ages were randomly spread across the sequencing lanes. Two additional independent replicas of 1 million unique cDNA reads from the same blood draw were analyzed for two donors (one aged 18 to 30 and one aged 80 or older).

From the cysteine up to the phenylalanine, the CDR3 has a length of 14 residues. Left in the record is the CDR3 DNA by itself, 42 bases read in frame from the first base. Trimming costs V 2 bases and J 0 bases, and their ends lie 5 bases apart. This clonotype was seen a handful of times. Its antigen target is currently unknown. No base quality values were provided; no much bigger clone lies one nucleotide off. Donors were roughly 40 systemically healthy Caucasian individuals from Russia aged roughly 6 to 90 years. Roughly 10 milliliters of peripheral blood were collected from each donor into EDTA-treated Vacutainer tubes. Ficoll-Paque density-gradient centrifugation was used to isolate PBMCs, with at least 7 million per sample. Trizol reagent was used to extract total RNA from the PBMCs, yielding at least 6 micrograms per sample. Naive CD45RAhigh/CD27high T cell percentages were measured by flow cytometry on a PBMC aliquot from every donor.

General study outcomes and caveats: Compared with the aged group, the long-lived group had more naive CD4+ T cells, fewer expanded clones and increased TCR diversity, suggesting age selection. Total diversity estimates from one million sequenced T cells were considered lower bounds and underestimates. Observed TCR beta diversity correlated strongly with the percentage of naive T cells measured by flow cytometry. Conclusive comparison of naive and antigen-experienced compartments was prevented by the profiling of bulk unsorted PBMCs. The CMV infection status of donors was not known, potentially confounding age-related changes in expanded clonotypes. Observed TCR beta diversity per million T cells fell roughly linearly with age, and a significant reduction was already apparent by age around 36.

The receptor library was made with 5' RACE. Sequencing took place on an Illumina HiSeq 2500. A second PCR of about 6 to 12 cycles was run with a J-beta primer mix and a sample-barcoded 5' primer. A unique molecular identifier was introduced onto each TCR beta cDNA molecule by a template-switch 5' adaptor carrying 12 random nucleotides. Each sample yielded at least 2.5 million CDR3-containing paired-end reads. First-strand cDNA was synthesized from all RNA with the Mint cDNA synthesis kit, primed by a TRBC-specific oligonucleotide. After uracil-DNA glycosylase treatment, a first 18-cycle PCR used universal primers M1SS and BC2_uni_R on all cDNA. Regarding the original processing steps: For normalization, 1 million high-quality reads were randomly selected from each sample, with every read carrying a distinct molecular identifier. Reads sharing molecular identifiers were discarded rather than binned into consensus sequences. CDR3 identification, clonotype clustering and error correction used MiTCR with a Q25 quality threshold and the strictest error-elimination algorithm. Lower-bound total TCR beta diversity was estimated with a nonparametric unseen species model using Euler transformation. TCRdb reran the public reads through fastp at Q25 and MiXCR, keeping productive beta chains. One record per CDR3 amino acid sequence lists the most common genes and DNA. TCRdb, not the original authors, processed these V and J calls. Counted in this sample were more than 800,000 distinct CDR3 sequences; 29% of them appeared once. Clones ranked in the top ten supply 15% to 20% of the sample.

This TCR came from a woman older than 75 in good health. Sample: blood. The chain couples TRBV6-7 to TRBJ1-5; no D gene can be assigned with confidence. TRBV6-7 is an open reading frame, and its role is uncertain. This receptor carries the CDR3 CASSYIYSNQPQHF. At the DNA level, the sequence is TGTGCCAGCAGTTACATATATAGCAATCAGCCCCAGCATTTT.